A selection of T cell receptor beta chains follows, all from one sample in a study of blood T cell repertoires in COVID-19. Repertoires were generated with immunoSEQ multiplex PCR, while TCRdb's copy carries only in-frame clones and drops some. The sample carries 150,000 to 200,000 clones, 60% to 85% recorded once. The sequenced sample consisted of peripheral blood. These receptors all stem from a man aged 70 or older with acute or convalescent COVID-19. Both conserved end residues are part of each CDR3. Clone size is shown for a subset of rows, as once, few, many or a class of expanded clone.

J gene,clone size,V gene,CDR3 protein
TRBJ2-1,NA,TRBV4-1,CASSQDWGHYNEQFF
TRBJ1-6,NA,TRBV10-3,CAIRDREDSPLHF
TRBJ2-7,NA,TRBV9,CASSTGTSGSYEQYF
TRBJ1-1,NA,TRBV19,CASRPRDRGRVDTEAFF
TRBJ2-2,once,TRBV10-2,CASSARGTGGGTGELFF
TRBJ2-5,NA,TRBV11-2,CASSLVQGAWETQYF
TRBJ1-5,few,TRBV7-2,CASSPEVSGQPQHF
TRBJ2-3,NA,TRBV5-1,CASYLQGAMPDTQYF
TRBJ2-7,NA,TRBV4-3,CASSRGLGGNYEQYF
TRBJ1-1,NA,TRBV11-2,CASSFGQYSNTEAFF
TRBJ1-1,once,TRBV18,CASSPRQGQDEAFF
TRBJ2-2,NA,TRBV30,CAWGDSYTGELFF
TRBJ2-7,NA,TRBV7-2,CASSLAGTSGYEQYF
TRBJ1-5,once,TRBV19,CASNRDRENQPQHF
TRBJ1-2,NA,TRBV5-8,CASSSGQYKGYTF
TRBJ1-2,few,TRBV6-1,CASSEKGSDYGYTF
TRBJ1-5,NA,TRBV11-2,CASSLGYMQPQHF
TRBJ2-5,NA,TRBV2,CASGIPGLVQETQYF
TRBJ2-1,NA,TRBV25-1,CASSSAGGSYNEQFF
TRBJ2-7,NA,TRBV12-3/TRBV12-4,CASSPAGYEQYF
TRBJ1-5,NA,TRBV2,CASSADMTANQPQHF
TRBJ2-1,NA,TRBV12-3/TRBV12-4,CASSLERGRQFF
TRBJ2-1,NA,TRBV28,CASSDTHLPQFF
TRBJ2-2,few,TRBV14,CASSQDDRIPRTGELFF
TRBJ2-5,NA,TRBV7-9,CASSPGLAGGASETQYF
TRBJ2-2,NA,TRBV5-8,CASSLSGRSTGELFF
TRBJ1-1,NA,TRBV10-1,CASSKTDLNTEAFF
TRBJ2-7,NA,TRBV9,CASSVRAGGPDEQYF
TRBJ2-2,once,TRBV6-2/TRBV6-3,CASSHGTGGPGELFF
TRBJ1-1,NA,TRBV10-3,CAISGPDSYEAFF
TRBJ2-5,NA,TRBV25-1,CASRDVTSASQETQYF
TRBJ2-3,NA,TRBV25-1,CASSVAGGLTDTQYF
TRBJ2-7,NA,TRBV19,CASSMDRSARAPYEQYF
TRBJ1-2,NA,TRBV5-1,CASSRGPSNGYTF
TRBJ1-2,NA,TRBV7-8,CASSLAGIGVNYGYTF
TRBJ2-3,once,TRBV4-2,CASSPTFGSGTQYF
TRBJ2-3,NA,TRBV5-4,CASSPELAATDTQYF
TRBJ1-1,NA,TRBV27,CASSATVPPTEAFF
TRBJ1-6,NA,TRBV18,CASSPFQGSRGSPLHF
TRBJ1-2,NA,TRBV6-2/TRBV6-3,CASSSLPPAGYGYTF
TRBJ2-5,NA,TRBV19,CASSPGGAGETQYF
TRBJ2-5,few,TRBV4-3,CASSHGQGEETQYF
TRBJ2-7,NA,TRBV28,CASSLQGFLSYEQYF
TRBJ2-7,few,TRBV28,CASSFRLAERYEQYF
TRBJ1-5,NA,TRBV24-1,CATSEAGTSSNQPQHF
TRBJ1-1,once,TRBV5-1,CASSRGQGNTEAFF
TRBJ1-3,few,TRBV18,CASSTNRGSGNTIYF
TRBJ2-1,NA,TRBV4-3,CASSQELREWYNEQFF
TRBJ2-1,NA,TRBV5-1,CASSPTAVTSGSNEQFF
TRBJ1-1,NA,TRBV18,CASSPQGSMNTEAFF
TRBJ2-3,NA,TRBV11-3,CASSPPARTDTQYF
TRBJ2-7,once,TRBV18,CASSPTPGGFSYEQYF
TRBJ2-5,NA,TRBV19,CASTPTSRPQETQYF
TRBJ1-1,NA,TRBV19,CASSNTANTEAFF